One sample yielded the 21 T cell receptor beta chains listed below, sequenced in a study of T-cell memory formation after mild COVID-19. TCRdb re-analysed the 5' RACE reads in MiXCR, keeping a single row per CDR3 protein. The sample lists hundreds of thousands of distinct CDR3 sequences; roughly 16% were seen once. Sample: PBMCs or a T cell subset sorted from them (not recorded which). These receptors all stem from a man between 18 and 29 years old who had mild COVID-19 (a few samples of this study predate the infection). Cell type and time point are not known.

This clonotype was picked up a small number of times. CDR3 coding DNA: TGTGCCTGGAGCCCAGCCTGGGGCTACGAGCAGTACTTC. As protein: CAWSPAWGYEQYF. V is TRBV30 and J is TRBJ2-7, with no clear D. Between the trimmed V and J ends, which lost 3 bases and 3 bases, there was a span of 12 bases. The CDR3 is 13 residues long. Germline V gene sequence: CDR1 GTSNPN, CDR2 SVGIG (reference sequence).

This clonotype is judged medium-sized. The rearrangement uses TRBV12-3 or TRBV12-4 and TRBJ1-3, with TRBD1 identical over 7 bases. The CDR3 is 16 amino acids. The junction had 11 bases not matched to a gene; V was cut back by 6 bases and J by 3 bases. The CDR3: CASRGFRQGGGNTIYF. The CDR3 DNA is TGTGCCAGCAGGGGATTTAGACAGGGTGGTGGAAACACCATATATTTT.

In its sample, this clonotype was seen a few times. The gene calls are TRBV28 and TRBJ2-7; maybe TRBD2 (6 bases). The germline V gene encodes CDR1 MDHEN and CDR2 SYDVKM. V was shortened by 6 bases and J by 2 bases, with 17 bases between the two germline ends. This CDR3 spans 15 amino acids. As DNA, the CDR3 is TGTGCCAGCAGCCTCGGGGGATCGCCGGCCTACGAGCAGTACGTC. Translation gives CASSLGGSPAYEQYV.

There are a few counts of this clonotype. The chain employs TRBV5-1 and TRBJ2-5; D may be TRBD1 or TRBD2 (6 bases each). Germline-derived CDR1 and CDR2 are SGHRS and YFSETQ. V was shortened by 4 bases and J by 3 bases, with 16 bases between the two germline ends. This CDR3 region has 15 residues. The CDR3 bases are TGCGCCAGCAGCGTCTACGGGGGCGCAGAAGAGACCCAGTACTTC. Protein: CASSVYGGAEETQYF.

This clonotype was observed a few times. This sequence joins TRBV7-8 and TRBJ2-3; 8 bases map to TRBD1. CDR1 is SGHVS and CDR2 is FQNEAQ in the germline V gene. This CDR3 spans 15 amino acids. V gave up 5 bases and J gave up 3 bases; unmatched junction bases: 7. The CDR3 sequence: CASSPGGRNTDTQYF. For the CDR3, the DNA is TGTGCCAGCAGCCCAGGGGGCAGAAATACAGATACGCAGTATTTT.

This clonotype was found a few times. V gene TRBV4-1 combines with J gene TRBJ1-1, with D possibly being TRBD1 (5 bases). This CDR3 spans 13 amino acids. The germline V and J ends were trimmed by 1 base and 5 bases, with 8 bases remaining between them. CDR1 is MGHRA, CDR2 YSYEKL, per germline. CDR3 loop: CASSQVSGTEAFF. The CDR3 nucleotides read TGCGCCAGCAGCCAAGTTTCAGGGACTGAAGCTTTCTTT.

This clonotype was seen more than once but under ten times. The rearrangement joins TRBV4-1 to TRBJ2-5; D possibly matches TRBD1 or TRBD2 (6 bases each). V was trimmed by 1 base and J by 3 bases, leaving 18 bases between them. CDR1 and CDR2 (germline): MGHRA, YSYEKL. The CDR3 spans 17 residues. The CDR3 DNA sequence: TGCGCCAGCAGCCAAGTCGGGCTAGTAGGGGGGAAAGAGACCCAGTACTTC. Protein product: CASSQVGLVGGKETQYF.

This clonotype appeared a few times. The V gene is TRBV3-1, the J gene TRBJ1-2; 7 bases are shared with TRBD1. Germline V lookup: CDR1 LGHDT, CDR2 YNNKEL (reference sequence). V was pared by 7 bases and J by 3 bases, with 8 bases of the junction left unmatched. The CDR3 is 14 residues long. This CDR3 is CASTPPGTDYGYTF. For the CDR3, the DNA is TGTGCCAGCACCCCCCCCGGGACAGACTATGGCTACACCTTC.

The rearrangement uses TRBV20-1 and TRBJ2-2; 8 bases agree with TRBD2. V was clipped by 7 bases and J by 7 bases; unmatched bases: 14. The germline gives CDR1 DFQATT, CDR2 SNEGSKA (reference sequence). The CDR3 covers 15 residues. The CDR3 spells CSVTRARGVVGELFF. The DNA of the CDR3 is TGCAGTGTTACCCGAGCGCGGGGGGTGGTCGGGGAGCTGTTTTTT.

This clonotype appeared a few times. V and J are TRBV7-2 and TRBJ2-5; TRBD2 is a possible D gene (6 bases). Deletions cut 4 bases from V and 1 base from J, with 7 bases between. The CDR3 extends over 13 amino acids. Per germline, CDR1 SGHTA and CDR2 FQGNSA. In DNA, the CDR3 is TGTGCCAGCAGCTATAGCGGCCAAGAGACCCAGTACTTC. Residues: CASSYSGQETQYF. Combining the CDR3 with reference TRBV7-2 and TRBJ2-5 gives the whole variable domain GAGVSQSPSNKVTEKGKDVELRCDPISGHTALYWYRQSLGQGLEFLIYFQGNSAPDKSGLPSDRFSAERTGGSVSTLTIQRTQQEDSAVYLCASSYSGQETQYFGPGTRLLVL.

The genes are TRBV12-3 or TRBV12-4 and TRBJ2-7, with 7 bases identical to TRBD1. CDR3 length: 16 residues. The V and J ends lost 5 bases and 1 base, in that order; junction bases with no gene match: 11. Written as DNA, the CDR3 is TGTGCCAGCAGTAACCTGAGGGGGCGTGGGTCCTACGAGCAGTACTTC. It codes for CASSNLRGRGSYEQYF.

This clonotype was seen a few times. The chain employs TRBV7-7 and TRBJ2-5, with 10 bases fitting TRBD1. Germline loops: CDR1 SSHAT, CDR2 FNYEAQ (reference sequence). After removal of 5 bases from V and 3 bases from J, the junction contained 3 bases not matched to a gene. The CDR3 totals 14 residues. The CDR3: CASSLGTGEETQYF. CDR3 coding DNA: TGTGCCAGCAGCCTCGGGACAGGGGAAGAGACCCAGTACTTC.

This clonotype was counted between two and nine times. The chain links TRBV18 to TRBJ2-7; D unclear. Germline values: CDR1 KGHSH, CDR2 LQKENI. V lost 3 bases and J 3 bases, leaving 9 bases between the germline ends. The CDR3 runs 13 residues. CDR3 in amino acids: CASSPQDLYEQYF. CDR3 sequence (DNA): TGTGCCAGCTCACCCCAGGACCTCTACGAGCAGTACTTC.

This chain connects TRBV7-2 to TRBJ1-2, with a possible D match to TRBD1 (6 bases). Germline-derived CDR1 and CDR2 are SGHTA and FQGNSA. This CDR3 has 12 residues. Between the trimmed V and J ends, which lost 6 bases and 5 bases, there was a span of 10 bases. The CDR3 DNA sequence: TGTGCCAGCAGGAAGGGGGATTATGGCTACACCTTC. As protein: CASRKGDYGYTF.

This rearrangement joins TRBV29-1 to TRBJ1-2, with 9 bases matching TRBD1. The V and J ends lost 7 bases and 13 bases, in that order; junction bases with no gene match: 13. The CDR3 spans 12 residues. Germline V gives CDR1 SQVTM, CDR2 ANQGSEA. CDR3 DNA: TGCAGCGGAGCCCACCGGACAGGGGAGGTCACCTTC. Its translation: CSGAHRTGEVTF.

This clonotype was counted between two and nine times. This chain joins TRBV7-9 and TRBJ1-2, with 7 bases that match TRBD1. The CDR3 consists of 13 residues. Trimming at V came to 5 bases and at J to 5 bases, leaving 5 bases not matched to a gene. Germline V gene data show CDR1 as SEHNR and CDR2 as FQNEAQ (reference sequence). This CDR3 reads CASSPWGQYGYTF. CDR3 nucleotide sequence: TGTGCCAGCAGCCCGTGGGGACAGTATGGCTACACCTTC.

This chain uses TRBV11-2 with TRBJ2-4; D not certain. The V gene's germline CDR1 is SGHAT and CDR2 FQNNGV. The CDR3 runs 13 residues. V was clipped by 1 base and J by 6 bases, with 7 bases between them. This CDR3 reads CASSLAMVNIQYF. Written as DNA, the CDR3 is TGTGCCAGCAGCTTAGCTATGGTAAACATTCAGTACTTC. Full variable domain (outside the CDR3, taken from reference TRBV11-2 and TRBJ2-4): EAGVAQSPRYKIIEKRQSVAFWCNPISGHATLYWYQQILGQGPKLLIQFQNNGVVDDSQLPKDRFSAERLKGVDSTLKIQPAKLEDSAVYLCASSLAMVNIQYFGAGTRLSVL.

This clonotype came up a few times. CDR3 amino acids: CASRRGWETQYF. CDR3 sequence (DNA): TGTGCCAGCAGGAGAGGGTGGGAGACCCAGTACTTC. The chain employs TRBV28 and TRBJ2-5; tentative D call: TRBD2 (5 bases). There are 12 residues in the CDR3. V lost 6 bases and J lost 5, with 10 bases in between. The V gene's germline CDR1 is MDHEN and CDR2 SYDVKM.

This clonotype was picked up many times. The chain links TRBV18 to TRBJ2-1, with TRBD1 identical over 8 bases. J gave up 4 bases and V 4 bases, and 9 bases lay outside the gene matches. The CDR3 covers 16 residues. CDR1 KGHSH and CDR2 LQKENI come from the germline V gene. DNA for the CDR3: TGTGCCAGCTCACTTAATCAGGGGGCGAAGTACAATGAGCAGTTCTTC. Protein sequence: CASSLNQGAKYNEQFF.

V gene TRBV7-9 combines with J gene TRBJ2-1, with TRBD1 as a possible D gene (6 bases). Germline CDR1 SEHNR, CDR2 FQNEAQ (reference sequence). This CDR3 is 15 amino acids long. Trimming removed 2 bases at V and 2 bases at J, with 10 bases between. The CDR3 reads CASSLFQGTYNEQFF. DNA of the CDR3: TGTGCCAGCAGCTTATTCCAGGGGACCTACAATGAGCAGTTCTTC.

The chain couples TRBV28 to TRBJ2-7, with TRBD2 matching over 10 bases. V trimming: 5 bases; J trimming: 5 bases; junction bases outside the gene matches: 9. This CDR3 contains 15 residues. The germline V gene encodes CDR1 MDHEN and CDR2 SYDVKM. The CDR3 protein is CASSLAGASSDEQYV. DNA of the CDR3: TGTGCCAGCAGTCTAGCGGGGGCCTCGTCCGACGAGCAGTACGTC.